A selection of T cell receptor beta chains follows, all from one sample in a study of cytomegalovirus exposure and HLA in healthy donors. Some clones are missing from TCRdb's copy, which holds only in-frame ones; the method was immunoSEQ multiplex PCR. The table records 85,000 to 90,000 clones, 95% to 97% of them present only once. Sequencing was carried out using PBMCs. These receptors all come from a young man in good health and CMV-seronegative. Both conserved end residues are part of each CDR3. The D gene is left open where the match is weak.

j_gene: TRBJ1-2
d_gene: NA
v_gene: TRBV27
CDR3nt: TGTGCCAGCAGTTTCGGCTCCTTGGCGGCGGGAGGCTACACCTTC
CDR3aa: CASSFGSLAAGGYTF

j_gene: TRBJ1-5
d_gene: NA
v_gene: TRBV19
CDR3nt: TGTGCCAGTAGTCCATTCCGCGGATATAGCAATCAGCCCCAGCATTTT
CDR3aa: CASSPFRGYSNQPQHF

j_gene: TRBJ2-1
d_gene: TRBD2
v_gene: TRBV11-1
CDR3nt: TGTGCCAGCAGCTTAGTTCCACTAGCGGGGGACAATGAGCAGTTCTTC
CDR3aa: CASSLVPLAGDNEQFF

j_gene: TRBJ1-4
d_gene: NA
v_gene: TRBV28
CDR3nt: TGTGCCAGCAGCCACCTTATTTCAGGGGCGCCTGAAAAACTGTTTTTT
CDR3aa: CASSHLISGAPEKLFF

j_gene: TRBJ1-1
d_gene: NA
v_gene: TRBV20-1
CDR3nt: TGCAGTGCTATCCGGGCTGAAGCTTTCTTT
CDR3aa: CSAIRAEAFF